This TCR beta chain emerged from a study of cytomegalovirus exposure and HLA in healthy donors. The CDR3 contains 12 residues. The V gene lost 5 bases and the J gene lost 4 bases, with 6 bases spanning the gap. Germline CDR1 reads SEHNR; CDR2 reads FQNEAQ (reference sequence). In this sample, this clone turned up once. PCR used 60 Vbeta primers and 13 Jbeta primers. Data came from immunoSEQ multiplex PCR; TCRdb stores just in-frame clones and leaves some out. In the table there are about 160,000 clones, around 85% of which are singletons. The sample consisted of PBMCs. The TCR was taken from a man aged 35 to 55 in good health and CMV-seronegative. V is TRBV7-9 and J is TRBJ1-5; D is ambiguous. The CDR3 here is CASSGLNQPQHF. CDR3 sequence (DNA): TGTGCCAGCAGCGGCTTAAATCAGCCCCAGCATTTT.